Included here is one T cell receptor (beta chain) sequence, with context. This specimen comes from a study of blood T cell repertoires in COVID-19. Study in general: Some COVID-19 samples were acute and others convalescent; all came from the United States, Italy and Spain.

The CDR3 runs 19 residues. Germline CDR1 KGHSH, CDR2 LQKENI. J lost 1 base, V lost 1 base, and 13 bases had no gene match. Method: immunoSEQ multiplex PCR; TCRdb's copy keeps in-frame clones and lacks some. The sample shows tens of thousands of clones, approximately 86% of them seen only once. Sequencing was carried out using peripheral blood. The clonotype comes from a man aged 65-85 years with acute or convalescent COVID-19. V and J are TRBV18 and TRBJ2-4, with 7 positions matching TRBD1. The CDR3 bases are TGTGCCAGCTCACCACAGGGGGCGTCAGTTCTTCTGGCCAAAAACATTCAGTACTTC. As protein: CASSPQGASVLLAKNIQYF. Full variable domain (missing parts from reference TRBV18 and TRBJ2-4): NAGVMQNPRHLVRRRGQEARLRCSPMKGHSHVYWYRQLPEEGLKFMVYLQKENIIDESGMPKERFSAEFPKEGPSILRIQQVVRGDSAAYFCASSPQGASVLLAKNIQYFGAGTRLSVL.